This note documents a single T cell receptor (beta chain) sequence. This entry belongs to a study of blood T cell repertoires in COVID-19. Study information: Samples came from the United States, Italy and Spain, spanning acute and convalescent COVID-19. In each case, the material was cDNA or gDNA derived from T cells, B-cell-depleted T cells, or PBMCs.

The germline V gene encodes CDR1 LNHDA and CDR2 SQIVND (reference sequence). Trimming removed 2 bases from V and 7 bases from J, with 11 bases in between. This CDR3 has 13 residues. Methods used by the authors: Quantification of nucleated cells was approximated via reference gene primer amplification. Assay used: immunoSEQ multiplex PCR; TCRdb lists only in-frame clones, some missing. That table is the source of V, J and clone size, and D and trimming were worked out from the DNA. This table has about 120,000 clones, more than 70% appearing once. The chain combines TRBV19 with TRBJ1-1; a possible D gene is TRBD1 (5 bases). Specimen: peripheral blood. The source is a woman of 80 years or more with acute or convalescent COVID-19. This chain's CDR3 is CASSITPDSEAFF. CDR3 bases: TGTGCCAGTAGTATAACCCCAGACAGTGAAGCTTTCTTT.